The clone carrying this TCR beta chain was detected many times. Its antigen is still unknown. The junction departs from germline at one end; a sequencing error may be responsible. Multiplex PCR relied on 32 V and 13 J primers to amplify TCR beta CDR3. A single record per CDR3 protein comes from TCRdb applying MiXCR to the multiplex PCR reads. This sample has approximately 11,000 distinct CDR3 sequences; 25% to 35% occur once, and the top ten carry about 8%. Germline CDR1 reads LNHNV; CDR2 reads YYDKDF (reference sequence). This CDR3 is 15 amino acids long. Template input was genomic DNA from bulk tumor (600 ng per sample). Biopsies that were spaced far apart were taken, several per primary tumor, during surgery. Curative operations were performed on patients who had untreated, newly diagnosed non-small cell lung cancer. The record originates from a study of immune heterogeneity within non-small cell lung tumors. Study-wide results and caveats: The study found identical dominant CDR3 beta clonotypes recurring across tumor sites within a patient, alongside site-unique high-frequency clones.

Sequencing used lung tumor tissue. The gene calls are TRBV15 and TRBJ2-1; possibly TRBD2 for D (5 bases). The TCR sequence derives from a woman aged 55-69 years with non-small cell lung cancer. CDR3 DNA sequence: TGTGCCACCAGCAGAGATGCTAGCTCTACCAATCAGCAGTTCTTC. Protein product: CATSRDASSTNQQFF.